At least ten counts were recorded for the clone carrying this T cell receptor beta chain. Its antigen remains unidentified. Method: immunoSEQ multiplex PCR; TCRdb's copy keeps in-frame clones and lacks some. The sample lists approximately 1,000,000 clones, around 78% occurring once. This record belongs to a study of shared clonotypes between healthy human individuals. The study, taken as a whole, reports: Some clonotypes were shared by all four sorted-subset donors, while others were not shared. The non-shared ones had lower generation probabilities than the shared ones. Despite large depth, rarefaction showed incomplete sorted-subset sequencing.

Splitting of CD4+ cells produced CD45RA+ naive and CD45RA-negative memory subsets. Per germline, CDR1 MGHRA and CDR2 YSYEKL. V shed 1 base and J shed 2 bases, with 6 bases lying between them. This CDR3 contains 14 residues. The sequencing input was memory CD4+ T cells from PBMCs. As for subset: CD45RA-negative fraction. V and J are TRBV4-1 and TRBJ1-5, with D uncertain. The clonotype originates from a man between 18 and 29 years old in good health. Some clones in this sample may be carry-over from other donors' samples. The CDR3 coding sequence is TGCGCCAGCAGCCAAGTGGTGGGCAATCAGCCCCAGCATTTT. Its protein is CASSQVVGNQPQHF.